Each of the 5 T cell receptor beta chains below was sequenced from the same sample in a study of cytomegalovirus exposure and HLA in healthy donors. 13 Jbeta primers and 60 Vbeta primers were used for the PCR. Using immunoSEQ multiplex PCR, the repertoire was profiled, and TCRdb retains in-frame clones only, with some absent. The table includes tens of thousands of clones, about 80% detected once. Sequenced sample: PBMCs. These receptors all come from a woman aged 40 to 50 in good health and CMV-seronegative.

The V call is TRBV28, the J call TRBJ2-5, with D possibly TRBD1 on 6 matching bases. The CDR3 sequence is 14 residues long. Germline V gene lookup returns CDR1 MDHEN and CDR2 SYDVKM. The V gene lost 7 bases and the J gene lost 2 bases, with 14 bases spanning the gap. The CDR3 nucleotides read TGTGCCAGCAACTTCCGGGACACACAAGAGACCCAGTACTTC. Its protein product is CASNFRDTQETQYF. Combining the CDR3 with reference TRBV28 and TRBJ2-5 gives the whole variable domain DVKVTQSSRYLVKRTGEKVFLECVQDMDHENMFWYRQDPGLGLRLIYFSYDVKMKEKGDIPEGYSVSREKKERFSLILESASTNQTSMYLCASNFRDTQETQYFGPGTRLLVL.

The J gene is TRBJ2-7, the V gene TRBV7-2; 10 positions match TRBD2. Germline-derived CDR1 and CDR2 are SGHTA and FQGNSA. This CDR3 has 15 residues. V was pared by 5 bases and J by 4 bases, with 8 bases of the junction left unmatched. CDR3 residues: CASSISGGPGYEQYF. The CDR3 DNA reads as TGTGCCAGCAGCATTAGCGGGGGGCCAGGGTACGAGCAGTACTTC. Together with reference TRBV7-2 and TRBJ2-7, the CDR3 gives the full variable domain: GAGVSQSPSNKVTEKGKDVELRCDPISGHTALYWYRQSLGQGLEFLIYFQGNSAPDKSGLPSDRFSAERTGGSVSTLTIQRTQQEDSAVYLCASSISGGPGYEQYFGPGTRLTVT.

The chain carries TRBV29-1 and TRBJ1-1; 8 nucleotides line up with TRBD1. The V gene's germline CDR1 is SQVTM and CDR2 ANQGSEA. This CDR3 contains 16 residues. The junction had 13 bases not matched to a gene; V was cut back by 4 bases and J by 3 bases. The CDR3 loop is CSVVPSLQGQDTEAFF. CDR3 nucleotide sequence: TGCAGCGTTGTTCCCAGCTTACAGGGACAGGACACTGAAGCTTTCTTT.

The J gene is TRBJ1-4, the V gene TRBV5-1; 7 nucleotides match TRBD1. With 2 bases clipped from V and 4 bases from J, the junction kept 2 bases outside the gene matches. Germline CDR1 reads SGHRS; CDR2 reads YFSETQ. This CDR3 contains 14 residues. CDR3 amino acids: CASSLQGLNEKLFF. CDR3 nucleotides: TGCGCCAGCAGCTTACAGGGGCTTAATGAAAAACTGTTTTTT.

Of note for this clone: Other nucleotide sequences in the sample specify the same CDR3. This chain links TRBV27 with TRBJ2-5, with D possibly TRBD2 on 6 matching bases. This CDR3 spans 14 amino acids. Deletions cut 4 bases from V and 4 bases from J, with 13 bases between. Per germline, CDR1 MNHEY and CDR2 SMNVEV (reference sequence). In DNA form, the CDR3 reads TGTGCCAGCAGTTCGTCTGGTAGCGGAGAGACCCAGTACTTC. This gives the protein CASSSSGSGETQYF.